The T cell receptor (beta chain) under discussion was sequenced for a study of cytomegalovirus exposure and HLA in healthy donors. Trimming stripped 5 bases from V and 8 bases from J, with 15 bases between. The CDR3 covers 14 residues. Germline V gene lookup returns CDR1 SGHTA and CDR2 FQGTGA. Study observations and caveats: Later analysis revealed greater clonal expansion in HLA-associated TCR beta chains than in equally common others.

As to this clone: The antigen is unknown.

PCR used 60 Vbeta primers and 13 Jbeta primers. The method was immunoSEQ multiplex PCR; TCRdb's version includes in-frame clones alone and lacks a portion of them. This sample yields around 93,000 clones, of which less than 80% are seen a single time; 5.5% to 6% belongs to the top ten. This clonotype was sampled from a boy aged 10-17 years in good health and CMV-seropositive. J is TRBJ2-2 and V is TRBV7-3; tentatively, D is TRBD2 (5 bases). Sequencing used PBMCs. This chain's CDR3 is CASSVNAGPGELFF. The CDR3 nucleotides are TGTGCCAGCAGCGTAAACGCGGGTCCAGGGGAGCTGTTTTTT.